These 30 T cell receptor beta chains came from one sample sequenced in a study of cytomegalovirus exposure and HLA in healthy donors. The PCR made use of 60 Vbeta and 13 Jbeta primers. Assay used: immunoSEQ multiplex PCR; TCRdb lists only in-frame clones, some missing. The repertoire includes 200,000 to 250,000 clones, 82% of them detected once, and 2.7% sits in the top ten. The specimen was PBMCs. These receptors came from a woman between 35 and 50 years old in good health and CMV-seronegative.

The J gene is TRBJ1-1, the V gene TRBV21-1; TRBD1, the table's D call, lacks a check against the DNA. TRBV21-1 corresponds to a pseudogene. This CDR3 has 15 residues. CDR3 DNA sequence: TGTGCCAGCAGCAATAAGGGACAGCCGAACACTGAAGCTTTCTTT. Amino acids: CASSNKGQPNTEAFF.

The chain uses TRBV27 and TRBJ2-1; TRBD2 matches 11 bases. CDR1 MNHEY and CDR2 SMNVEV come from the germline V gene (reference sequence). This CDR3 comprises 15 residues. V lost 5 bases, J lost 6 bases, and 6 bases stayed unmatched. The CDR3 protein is CASSALAGEFNEQFF. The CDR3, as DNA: TGTGCCAGCAGTGCACTAGCGGGAGAGTTCAATGAGCAGTTCTTC.

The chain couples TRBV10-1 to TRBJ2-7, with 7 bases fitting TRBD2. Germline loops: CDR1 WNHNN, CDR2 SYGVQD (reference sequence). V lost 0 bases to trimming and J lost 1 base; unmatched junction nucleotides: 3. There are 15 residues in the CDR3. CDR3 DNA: TGCGCCAGCAGTGAGTCGACTAGCTCTTCCTACGAGCAGTACTTC. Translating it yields CASSESTSSSYEQYF.

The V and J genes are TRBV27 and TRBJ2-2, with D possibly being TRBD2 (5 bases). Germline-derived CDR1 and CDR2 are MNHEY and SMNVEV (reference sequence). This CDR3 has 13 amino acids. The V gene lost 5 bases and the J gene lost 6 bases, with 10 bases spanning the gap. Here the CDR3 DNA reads TGTGCCAGCAGTCCCCGGGGAGCCGGGGAGCTGTTTTTT. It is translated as CASSPRGAGELFF.

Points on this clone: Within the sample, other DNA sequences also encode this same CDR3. DNA for the CDR3: TGTGCCAGCAGCTTGGGGGGGTCCTACGAGCAGTACTTC. Protein sequence: CASSLGGSYEQYF. The V gene is TRBV11-2, the J gene TRBJ2-7; 7 positions agree with TRBD2. The CDR3 totals 13 residues. Germline trimming cut 3 bases from V and 1 base from J; bases unmatched to any gene: 0. Germline V gene lookup returns CDR1 SGHAT and CDR2 FQNNGV.

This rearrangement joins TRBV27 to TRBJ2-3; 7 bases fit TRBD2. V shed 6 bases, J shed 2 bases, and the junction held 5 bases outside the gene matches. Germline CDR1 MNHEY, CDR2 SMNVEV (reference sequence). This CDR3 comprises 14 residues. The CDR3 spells CASREAGLTDTQYF. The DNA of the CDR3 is TGTGCCAGCAGAGAAGCGGGACTCACAGATACGCAGTATTTT.

The CDR3 here is CASGNTGSNYGYTF. The CDR3, as DNA: TGTGCCAGTGGGAATACAGGTTCTAACTATGGCTACACCTTC. This rearrangement joins TRBV19 to TRBJ1-2; perhaps TRBD1 as D (5 bases). This CDR3 is built from 14 residues. V was pared by 8 bases and J by 0 bases, with 13 bases between. Germline loops: CDR1 LNHDA, CDR2 SQIVND (reference sequence).

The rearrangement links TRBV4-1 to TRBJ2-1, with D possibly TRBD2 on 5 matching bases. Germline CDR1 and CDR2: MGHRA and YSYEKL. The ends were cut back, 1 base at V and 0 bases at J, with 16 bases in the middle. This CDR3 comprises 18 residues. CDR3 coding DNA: TGCGCCAGCAGCCAAGCTCCCTACGGGATAAGCTCCTACAATGAGCAGTTCTTC. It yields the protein CASSQAPYGISSYNEQFF.

The CDR3 reads CASSRKGVGKDEQFF. CDR3 in DNA: TGTGCCAGCTCAAGAAAGGGGGTCGGGAAAGATGAGCAGTTCTTC. The chain has TRBV18 and TRBJ2-1; a possible D gene is TRBD1 (6 bases). The germline V and J ends were trimmed by 5 bases and 8 bases, with 19 bases remaining between them. CDR1 is KGHSH and CDR2 is LQKENI in the germline V gene. This CDR3 region has 15 residues. The entire variable domain, with the rest obtained from reference TRBV18 and TRBJ2-1, is as follows: NAGVMQNPRHLVRRRGQEARLRCSPMKGHSHVYWYRQLPEEGLKFMVYLQKENIIDESGMPKERFSAEFPKEGPSILRIQQVVRGDSAAYFCASSRKGVGKDEQFFGPGTRLTVL.

CDR3 DNA: TGTGCCAGCACCGCATCGGTCCACAATGAGCAGTTCTTC. It specifies CASTASVHNEQFF. This chain uses TRBV6-1 with TRBJ2-1; no firm D call. Germline CDR1 reads MNHNS; CDR2 reads SASEGT. The CDR3 length is 13 residues. Trimming took off 7 bases at V and 5 bases at J, with 12 bases between the two ends.

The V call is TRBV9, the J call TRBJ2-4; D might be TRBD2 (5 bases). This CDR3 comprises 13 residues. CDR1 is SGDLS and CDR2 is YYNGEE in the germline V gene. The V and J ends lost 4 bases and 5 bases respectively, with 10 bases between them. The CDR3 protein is CASSPRAENIQYF. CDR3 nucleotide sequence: TGTGCCAGCAGCCCGAGGGCAGAAAACATTCAGTACTTC.

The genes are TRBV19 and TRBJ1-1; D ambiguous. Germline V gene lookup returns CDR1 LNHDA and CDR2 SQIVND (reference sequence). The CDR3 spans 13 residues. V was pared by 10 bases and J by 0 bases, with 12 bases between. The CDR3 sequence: CATKEVMNTEAFF. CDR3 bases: TGTGCCACCAAAGAGGTGATGAACACTGAAGCTTTCTTT. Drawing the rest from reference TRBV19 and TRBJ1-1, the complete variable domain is DGGITQSPKYLFRKEGQNVTLSCEQNLNHDAMYWYRQDPGQGLRLIYYSQIVNDFQKGDIAEGYSVSREKKESFPLTVTSAQKNPTAFYLCATKEVMNTEAFFGQGTRLTVV.

CDR3 amino acids: CASSLALGTEAFF. CDR3 coding DNA: TGTGCCAGCAGCTTGGCCCTTGGCACTGAAGCTTTCTTT. The rearrangement uses TRBV7-9 and TRBJ1-1; no clear D gene. This CDR3 has 13 amino acids. Trimming removed 3 bases at V and 4 bases at J, with 9 bases between. Germline CDR1 and CDR2: SEHNR and FQNEAQ (reference sequence).

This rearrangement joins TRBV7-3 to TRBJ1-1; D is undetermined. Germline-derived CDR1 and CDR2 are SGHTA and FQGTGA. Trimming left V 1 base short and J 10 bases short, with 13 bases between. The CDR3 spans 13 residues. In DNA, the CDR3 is TGTGCCAGCAGCTTAAATGGTCGGGGTATAGCTTTCTTT. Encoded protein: CASSLNGRGIAFF.

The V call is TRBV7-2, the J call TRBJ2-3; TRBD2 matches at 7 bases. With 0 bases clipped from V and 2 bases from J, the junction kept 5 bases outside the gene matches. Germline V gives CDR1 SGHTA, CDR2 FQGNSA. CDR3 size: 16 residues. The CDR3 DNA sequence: TGTGCCAGCAGCTTAGCGAGCGGGACCTCCACAGATACGCAGTATTTT. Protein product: CASSLASGTSTDTQYF.

CDR3 residues: CAILGQGVVEAFF. The DNA for the CDR3 is TGTGCCATTCTCGGACAGGGGGTTGTCGAGGCTTTCTTT. The V gene is TRBV19, the J gene TRBJ1-1, with 10 bases aligning to TRBD1. There are 13 residues in the CDR3. Germline CDR1 and CDR2: LNHDA and SQIVND (reference sequence). With V trimmed by 10 bases and J by 11 bases, 13 bases remained unmatched.

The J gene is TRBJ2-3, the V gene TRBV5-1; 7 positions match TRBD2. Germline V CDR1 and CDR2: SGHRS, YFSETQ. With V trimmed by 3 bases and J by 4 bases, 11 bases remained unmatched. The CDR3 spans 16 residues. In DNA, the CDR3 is TGCGCCAGCAGCTCACAAGCGGGATCCTTGTCAGATACGCAGTATTTT. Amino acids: CASSSQAGSLSDTQYF.

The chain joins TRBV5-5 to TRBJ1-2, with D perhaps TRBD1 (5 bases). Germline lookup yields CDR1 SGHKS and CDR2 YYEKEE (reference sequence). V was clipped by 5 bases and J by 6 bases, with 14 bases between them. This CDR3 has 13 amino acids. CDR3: CASRRAGNHGYTF. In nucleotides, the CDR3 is TGTGCCAGCAGACGGGCAGGGAACCATGGCTACACCTTC.

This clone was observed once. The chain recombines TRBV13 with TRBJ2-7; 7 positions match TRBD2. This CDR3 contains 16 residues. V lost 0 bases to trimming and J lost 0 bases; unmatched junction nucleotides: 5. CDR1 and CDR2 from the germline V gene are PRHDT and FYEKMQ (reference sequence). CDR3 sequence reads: CASSLGLAGVSYEQYF. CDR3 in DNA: TGTGCCAGCAGCTTAGGCTTGGCGGGAGTCTCCTACGAGCAGTACTTC. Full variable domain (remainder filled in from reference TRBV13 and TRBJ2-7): AAGVIQSPRHLIKEKRETATLKCYPIPRHDTVYWYQQGPGQDPQFLISFYEKMQSDKGSIPDRFSAQQFSDYHSELNMSSLELGDSALYFCASSLGLAGVSYEQYFGPGTRLTVT.

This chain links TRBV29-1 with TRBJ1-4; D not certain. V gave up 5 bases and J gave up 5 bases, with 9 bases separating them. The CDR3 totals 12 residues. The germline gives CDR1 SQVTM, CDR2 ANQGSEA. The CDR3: CSVWAPNEKLFF. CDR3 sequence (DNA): TGCAGCGTTTGGGCGCCAAATGAAAAACTGTTTTTT. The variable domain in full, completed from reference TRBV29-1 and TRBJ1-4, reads SAVISQKPSRDICQRGTSLTIQCQVDSQVTMMFWYRQQPGQSLTLIATANQGSEATYESGFVIDKFPISRPNLTFSTLTVSNMSPEDSSIYLCSVWAPNEKLFFGSGTQLSVL.

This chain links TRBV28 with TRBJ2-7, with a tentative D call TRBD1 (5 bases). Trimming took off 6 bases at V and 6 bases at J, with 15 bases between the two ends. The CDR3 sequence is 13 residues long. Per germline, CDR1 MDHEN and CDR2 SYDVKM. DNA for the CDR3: TGTGCCAGCAGAGGGCAGGGTGGAGTCGAGCAGTACTTC. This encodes CASRGQGGVEQYF. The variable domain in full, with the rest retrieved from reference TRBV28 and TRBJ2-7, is DVKVTQSSRYLVKRTGEKVFLECVQDMDHENMFWYRQDPGLGLRLIYFSYDVKMKEKGDIPEGYSVSREKKERFSLILESASTNQTSMYLCASRGQGGVEQYFGPGTRLTVT.

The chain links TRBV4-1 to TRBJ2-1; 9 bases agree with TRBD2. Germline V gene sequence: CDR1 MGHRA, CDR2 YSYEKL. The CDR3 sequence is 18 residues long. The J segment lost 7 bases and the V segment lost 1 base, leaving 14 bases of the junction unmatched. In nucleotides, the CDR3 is TGCGCCAGCAGCCAAGCCCCGGTAGGTAGCGGGAGAGGGAATGAGCAGTTCTTC. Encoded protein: CASSQAPVGSGRGNEQFF.

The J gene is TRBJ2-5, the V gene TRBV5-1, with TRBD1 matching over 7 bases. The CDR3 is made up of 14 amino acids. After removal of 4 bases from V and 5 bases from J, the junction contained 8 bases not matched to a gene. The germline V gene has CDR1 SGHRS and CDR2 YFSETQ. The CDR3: CASSAQGQRETQYF. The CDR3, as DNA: TGCGCCAGCAGCGCACAGGGACAGAGGGAGACCCAGTACTTC.

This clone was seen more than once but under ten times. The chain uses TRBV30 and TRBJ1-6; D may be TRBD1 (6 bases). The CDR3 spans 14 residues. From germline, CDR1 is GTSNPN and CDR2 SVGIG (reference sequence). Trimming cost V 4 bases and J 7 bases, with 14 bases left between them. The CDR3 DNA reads TGTGCCTGGAACAGGGAGAGGAGGAATTCACCCCTCCACTTT. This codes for CAWNRERRNSPLHF.

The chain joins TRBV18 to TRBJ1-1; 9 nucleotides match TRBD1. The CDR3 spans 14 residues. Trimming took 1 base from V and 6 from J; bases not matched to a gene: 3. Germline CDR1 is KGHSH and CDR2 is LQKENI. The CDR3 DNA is TGTGCCAGCTCACCACAGACAGGGGGGTCTGAAGCTTTCTTT. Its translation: CASSPQTGGSEAFF.

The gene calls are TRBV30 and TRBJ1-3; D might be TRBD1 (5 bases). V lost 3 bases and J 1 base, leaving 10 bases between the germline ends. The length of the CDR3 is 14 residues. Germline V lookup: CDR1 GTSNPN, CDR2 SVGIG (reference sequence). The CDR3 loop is CAWRASGSGNTIYF. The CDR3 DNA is TGTGCCTGGAGGGCCTCAGGGTCTGGAAACACCATATATTTT. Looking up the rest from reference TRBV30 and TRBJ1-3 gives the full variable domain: SQTIHQWPATLVQPVGSPLSLECTVEGTSNPNLYWYRQAAGRGLQLLFYSVGIGQISSEVPQNLSASRPQDRQFILSSKKLLLSDSGFYLCAWRASGSGNTIYFGEGSWLTVV.

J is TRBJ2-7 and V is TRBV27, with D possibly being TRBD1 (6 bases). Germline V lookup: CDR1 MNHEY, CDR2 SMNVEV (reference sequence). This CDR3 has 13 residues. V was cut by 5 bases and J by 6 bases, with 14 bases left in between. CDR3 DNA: TGTGCCAGCAGTCCAGGGGCAGTGAGCGAGCAGTACTTC. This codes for CASSPGAVSEQYF.

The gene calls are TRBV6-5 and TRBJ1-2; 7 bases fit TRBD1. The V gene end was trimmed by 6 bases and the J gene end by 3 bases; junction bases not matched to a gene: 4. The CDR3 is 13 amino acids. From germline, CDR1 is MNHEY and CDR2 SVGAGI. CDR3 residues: CASSRDRDYGYTF. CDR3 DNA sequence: TGTGCCAGCAGCCGTGACAGGGACTATGGCTACACCTTC.

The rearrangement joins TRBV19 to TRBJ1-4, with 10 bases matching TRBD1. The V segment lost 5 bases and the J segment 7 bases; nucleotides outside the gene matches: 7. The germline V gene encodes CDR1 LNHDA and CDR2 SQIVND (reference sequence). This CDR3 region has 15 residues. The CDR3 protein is CASSAGTGDGEKLFF. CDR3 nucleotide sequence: TGTGCCAGTAGTGCCGGGACAGGGGACGGTGAAAAACTGTTTTTT.

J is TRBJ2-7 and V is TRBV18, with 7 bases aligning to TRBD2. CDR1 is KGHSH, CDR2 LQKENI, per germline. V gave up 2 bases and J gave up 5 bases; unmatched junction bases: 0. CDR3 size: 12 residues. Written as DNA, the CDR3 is TGTGCCAGCTCACCAGGGAGGGACGAGCAGTACTTC. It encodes CASSPGRDEQYF.